The rows below give T cell receptor beta chains drawn from one sample of a study of vaccination and CD4 T cells after COVID-19. The antigens of these receptors remain unknown. A single record per CDR3 protein comes from TCRdb applying MiXCR to the PCR reads. Among around 9,400 distinct CDR3 sequences listed, about 28% were seen once. Here the sequenced sample was CD4+ T cells from blood, cultured in vitro, taken after SARS-CoV-2 vaccination. These receptors all come from a human donor who had recovered from COVID-19. CDR3s include the opening cysteine and the closing phenylalanine or tryptophan. A D gene is named only where the DNA matches it firmly. The listing skips clone size in some rows; elsewhere it reads once, few, many or a size class.

size	V	J	D	DNA	CDR3
few	TRBV7-2	TRBJ1-5	NA	TGTGCCAGCAGCTTTCCGTCAGATAGAAGTAGCAATCAGCCCCAGCATTTT	CASSFPSDRSSNQPQHF
NA	TRBV6-1	TRBJ2-3	NA	TGTGCCAGCACCGGGAGTGATCGGAGAGATACGCAGTATTTT	CASTGSDRRDTQYF
NA	TRBV27	TRBJ2-7	TRBD2	TGTGCCAGCAGTAGAATACCGGGACTAGCGGAATATTCCTACGAGCAGTACTTC	CASSRIPGLAEYSYEQYF
NA	TRBV18	TRBJ1-5	NA	TGTGCCAGCTCACCTGGGGGTTCGAGCAATCAGCCCCAGCATTTT	CASSPGGSSNQPQHF
NA	TRBV11-2	TRBJ2-1	NA	TGTGCCAGCAGCTTAAGTAGGACCTCCTCGAATGAGCAGTTCTTC	CASSLSRTSSNEQFF
few	TRBV5-6	TRBJ2-5	TRBD2	TGTGCCAGCAGCTTGGGTCTAGCGGGAGTAAAAGAGACCCAGTACTTC	CASSLGLAGVKETQYF
few	TRBV6-1	TRBJ1-5	NA	TGTGCCAGCAGTGACCGGGACCTAAATCAGCCCCAGCATTTT	CASSDRDLNQPQHF
few	TRBV7-2	TRBJ1-3	NA	TGTGCCAGCAGCCAGACAGGAAACACCATATATTTT	CASSQTGNTIYF
NA	TRBV28	TRBJ2-2	TRBD2	TGTGCCAGCAGCCCAGGCGGGAGAGCCACCGGGGAGCTGTTTTTT	CASSPGGRATGELFF
NA	TRBV6-2/TRBV6-3	TRBJ1-5	TRBD1	TGTGCCAGCACCCGACAGGGGGCGAGTCACAATCAGCCCCAGCATTTT	CASTRQGASHNQPQHF
NA	TRBV11-2	TRBJ2-5	NA	TGTGCCAGCAGGTTGGGCGGGCGTGGTGGGGAGACCCAGTACTTC	CASRLGGRGGETQYF
NA	TRBV20-1	TRBJ1-4	TRBD1	TGCAGTGCTAGGAACCCACCGGACAGGGATCCTAATGAAAAACTGTTTTTT	CSARNPPDRDPNEKLFF
NA	TRBV5-1	TRBJ1-2	TRBD1	TGCGCCAGCCGGATACAGGGGCGAGATGGCTACACCTTC	CASRIQGRDGYTF
NA	TRBV6-5	TRBJ2-7	NA	TGTGCCAGCAGTTACTCAGAGACAACCTACGAGCAGTACTTC	CASSYSETTYEQYF
few	TRBV4-3	TRBJ1-6	NA	TGCGCCAGCAGCCAAGATACATATTCACCCCTCCACTTT	CASSQDTYSPLHF
NA	TRBV7-2	TRBJ2-7	TRBD2	TGTGCCAGCAGCACCGCAAGCGGGAGTGTCTACGAGCAGTACTTC	CASSTASGSVYEQYF
NA	TRBV18	TRBJ1-2	NA	TGTGCCAGCTCAACCACGCCGGGCCCGGAAGCCGCCTATGGCTACACCTTC	CASSTTPGPEAAYGYTF
NA	TRBV19	TRBJ1-5	TRBD1	TGTGCCAGTAGTATTGGACAGGGGGCAGGCTATAGCAATCAGCCCCAGCATTTT	CASSIGQGAGYSNQPQHF
NA	TRBV7-2	TRBJ1-1	NA	TGTGCCAGCAGCTTAGACACCGGGGGAACTGAAGCTTTCTTT	CASSLDTGGTEAFF
few	TRBV20-1	TRBJ2-5	TRBD2	TGCAGTGCCCAAAAGGGTTCGGGGGGAGAGACCCAGTACTTC	CSAQKGSGGETQYF
NA	TRBV12-3/TRBV12-4	TRBJ2-7	NA	TGTGCCAGCAGTTTAGGGACCTTTACGGAGCAGTACTTC	CASSLGTFTEQYF
NA	TRBV20-1	TRBJ2-7	NA	TGCAGTGCTACCCTCGACGGAACCTACGAGCAGTACTTC	CSATLDGTYEQYF
medium-sized	TRBV6-2/TRBV6-3	TRBJ1-5	NA	TGTGCCAGCAGTTATTGGGATAGCAATCAGCCCCAGCATTTT	CASSYWDSNQPQHF
few	TRBV27	TRBJ1-1	TRBD1	TGTGCCAGCGGACCGGGACAGGGAGTTGGGAACACTGAAGCTTTCTTT	CASGPGQGVGNTEAFF
NA	TRBV7-3	TRBJ1-2	NA	TGTGCCAGCAGCCCAACGGGGGGCTCATCCTATGGCTACACCTTC	CASSPTGGSSYGYTF
few	TRBV28	TRBJ2-3	TRBD2	TGTGCCAGCAGTGAGCGGACTAGCGGGAGAACAGATACGCAGTATTTT	CASSERTSGRTDTQYF
NA	TRBV6-5	TRBJ2-7	TRBD2	TGTGCCAGCAGTTACTCTAGCGGGTTGAAGGTCTCCTACGAGCAGTACTTC	CASSYSSGLKVSYEQYF
few	TRBV7-9	TRBJ1-2	TRBD1	TGTGCCAGCAGCCCGGGACAGGAATTCTATGGCTACACCTTC	CASSPGQEFYGYTF